This TCR beta chain was documented in a study of sequential checkpoint blockade in melanoma. Across the study: TCRβ was sequenced from DNA of about 96 pretreatment tumors. Matched biopsies came pretreatment and at week 13 for about two dozen patients.

The germline gives CDR1 MDHEN, CDR2 SYDVKM. Trimming shortened V by 5 bases and J by 2 bases, and 7 bases separated the two germline ends. The CDR3 contains 12 residues. This clone was observed a handful of times. What it binds is unknown. Study-wide results and caveats: Mutational load did not correlate with tumor T-cell fraction or clonality. In arm A, pretreatment tumor clonality was associated with response.

Described treatment: randomized to nivolumab then ipilimumab (arm A) or the reverse (arm B). Generated by immunoSEQ multiplex PCR, the TCRdb table keeps only in-frame clones and is missing some. The table lists a few thousand clones, under 20% of them singletons, with about 20% in the top ten. The source material was tumor tissue (inferred from file names), sampled from a patient given nivolumab and ipilimumab in sequence. V and J are TRBV28 and TRBJ2-7; D is unclear. The receptor's source is a human donor with melanoma. DNA for the CDR3: TGTGCCAGCAGTCTAGGCACCTACGAGCAGTACTTC. Amino acids: CASSLGTYEQYF.